Below, 10 T cell receptor beta chains from the same sample are listed, as sequenced in a study of T cells after yellow fever vaccination. TCRdb called the 5' RACE reads again in MiXCR, with one record for every CDR3 protein. The repertoire consists of 300,000 to 350,000 distinct CDR3 sequences, with about 4.5% occurring once and the leading ten covering around 19%. This material consisted of PBMCs, taken 15 days after the yellow fever booster vaccination. Receptors originate from a man aged 18 to 30 who received the YFV17D yellow fever vaccine.

This chain links TRBV2 with TRBJ2-7, with TRBD2 matching over 11 bases. Germline CDR1 SNHLY, CDR2 FYNNEI. V gave up 4 bases and J gave up 3 bases; unmatched junction bases: 5. CDR3 size: 15 residues. CDR3 protein: CASSARLAGIYEQYF. CDR3 sequence (DNA): TGTGCCAGCAGTGCCCGACTAGCGGGGATCTACGAGCAGTACTTC. The complete variable domain, with remaining parts taken from reference TRBV2 and TRBJ2-7, reads EPEVTQTPSHQVTQMGQEVILRCVPISNHLYFYWYRQILGQKVEFLVSFYNNEISEKSEIFDDQFSVERPDGSNFTLKIRSTKLEDSAMYFCASSARLAGIYEQYFGPGTRLTVT.

The CDR3 loop is CASSQPPGYGNQPQHF. In DNA, the CDR3 is TGCGCCAGCAGCCAACCTCCTGGTTATGGCAATCAGCCCCAGCATTTT. The chain employs TRBV4-1 and TRBJ1-5, with D unresolved. This CDR3 contains 16 residues. The V gene's germline CDR1 is MGHRA and CDR2 YSYEKL. The V end was cut by 2 bases, the J end by 2 bases, with 13 bases between.

This clonotype has more than one count but fewer than ten. The rearrangement links TRBV7-4 to TRBJ2-1; D unclear. V lost 5 bases and J 0 bases, leaving 14 bases between the germline ends. This CDR3 has 16 amino acids. The germline CDR1 and CDR2 sequences are SGHVT and SQSDAQ. CDR3 nucleotide sequence: TGTGCCAGCAGCCCCCCCCGGGCCGGCTCCTACAATGAGCAGTTCTTC. Amino acids: CASSPPRAGSYNEQFF. Using reference TRBV7-4 and TRBJ2-1 for the parts outside the CDR3, the full variable domain is GAGVSQSPRYKVAKRGRDVALRCDSISGHVTLYWYRQTLGQGSEVLTYSQSDAQRDKSGRPSGRFSAERPERSVSTLKIQRTEQGDSAVYLCASSPPRAGSYNEQFFGPGTRLTVL.

This chain uses TRBV5-1 with TRBJ2-7; a possible D gene is TRBD1 (5 bases). CDR3 length: 17 residues. Germline V gene sequence: CDR1 SGHRS, CDR2 YFSETQ. Trimming removed 0 bases at V and 1 base at J, with 17 bases between. CDR3 sequence reads: CASSLEVFRKGSYEQYF. CDR3 sequence (DNA): TGCGCCAGCAGCTTGGAAGTTTTCAGGAAGGGGTCCTACGAGCAGTACTTC.

This clonotype was seen ten or more times. The chain couples TRBV15 to TRBJ1-6; D possibly corresponds to TRBD1 (5 bases). This CDR3 has 15 residues. In germline, CDR1 is LNHNV, CDR2 YYDKDF (reference sequence). V lost 0 bases and J 10 bases, leaving 13 bases between the germline ends. The CDR3 coding sequence is TGTGCCACCAGCAGAGATGGGGGGAACGGCTCACCCCTCCACTTT. Translating it yields CATSRDGGNGSPLHF.

This clonotype was observed many times. The chain links TRBV12-3 or TRBV12-4 to TRBJ2-1, with D perhaps TRBD1 (6 bases). The germline V and J ends were trimmed by 6 bases and 6 bases, with 18 bases remaining between them. CDR3 length: 15 amino acids. The CDR3 region is CASSPRGEGSNEQFF. The CDR3 DNA reads TGTGCCAGCAGCCCCAGGGGCGAGGGGAGCAATGAGCAGTTCTTC.

This rearrangement joins TRBV5-5 to TRBJ2-1; possibly TRBD1 or TRBD2 for D (5 bases each). Per germline, CDR1 SGHKS and CDR2 YYEKEE (reference sequence). The CDR3 runs to 13 residues. The germline V and J ends were trimmed by 4 bases and 10 bases, with 15 bases remaining between them. The CDR3: CASSHSGWDEQFF. The CDR3 DNA follows: TGTGCCAGCAGCCACTCAGGGTGGGACGAGCAGTTCTTC.

This clonotype was found many times. The chain combines TRBV12-3 or TRBV12-4 with TRBJ1-2, with 8 bases fitting TRBD1. J lost 8 bases, V lost 5 bases, and 7 bases had no gene match. This CDR3 contains 13 residues. CDR3 sequence: CASSPTGEQGYTF. CDR3 DNA: TGTGCCAGCAGTCCGACAGGGGAGCAGGGCTACACCTTC.

This clonotype was counted ten times or more. Here the CDR3 reads CASSYSGQSSGNTIYF. DNA for the CDR3: TGTGCCAGCAGTTACTCGGGACAGAGCTCTGGAAACACCATATATTTT. The genes are TRBV6-5 and TRBJ1-3, with 7 bases lining up with TRBD1. In germline, CDR1 is MNHEY, CDR2 SVGAGI. The CDR3 is 16 amino acids. J was trimmed by 0 bases and V by 0 bases; bases with no gene match: 2.

This chain joins TRBV19 and TRBJ2-2, with a possible D match to TRBD2 (6 bases). Germline V gives CDR1 LNHDA, CDR2 SQIVND (reference sequence). The CDR3 spans 14 residues. V was pared by 7 bases and J by 4 bases, with 13 bases between. The CDR3 bases are TGTGCCAGTATGAGTGGCGGGGTCACCGGGGAGCTGTTTTTT. Protein sequence: CASMSGGVTGELFF.